Below are 14 T cell receptor beta chains sequenced from a single sample in a study of blood T cell repertoires in COVID-19. The repertoire was sequenced with immunoSEQ multiplex PCR; TCRdb's copy has only in-frame clones and lacks some. The profile covers more than 90,000 clones, with 80% to 95% appearing a single time and approximately 5.7% taken by the ten largest. The sequenced sample was peripheral blood. These receptors were taken from a man aged 45-60 years with active COVID-19.

The rearrangement links TRBV28 to TRBJ1-1; TRBD1 agrees at 7 bases. Germline loops: CDR1 MDHEN, CDR2 SYDVKM. The CDR3 consists of 11 residues. Trimming cost V 7 bases and J 10 bases; bases outside gene matches: 6. The CDR3 nucleotides are TGTGCCAGCATCAAGACAGGGACAGCTTTCTTT. Its protein is CASIKTGTAFF. The full variable domain, completed using reference TRBV28 and TRBJ1-1, is DVKVTQSSRYLVKRTGEKVFLECVQDMDHENMFWYRQDPGLGLRLIYFSYDVKMKEKGDIPEGYSVSREKKERFSLILESASTNQTSMYLCASIKTGTAFFGQGTRLTVV.

The V call is TRBV6-5, the J call TRBJ1-3; D might be TRBD1 (6 bases). Trimming cost V 9 bases and J 0 bases, with 12 bases left between them. Germline CDR1 MNHEY, CDR2 SVGAGI. CDR3 length: 14 residues. The CDR3, as DNA: TGTGCCAGTCTACAGGGAGCCTCTGGAAACACCATATATTTT. Protein sequence: CASLQGASGNTIYF.

The V call is TRBV29-1, the J call TRBJ2-7; D might be TRBD1 (6 bases). Trimming cost V 8 bases and J 2 bases, with 13 bases left between them. CDR1 SQVTM and CDR2 ANQGSEA come from the germline V gene. The CDR3 consists of 12 residues. CDR3 sequence: CSTRTAPYEQYF. As DNA, the CDR3 is TGCAGCACCAGGACAGCGCCCTACGAGCAGTACTTC.

J is TRBJ2-7 and V is TRBV16; D is unclear. The CDR3 runs 14 residues. Trimming removed 7 bases from V and 3 bases from J, with 16 bases in between. From germline, CDR1 is KGHSY and CDR2 FQNENV. The CDR3: CASTRDSDGYEQYF. The CDR3 bases are TGTGCCAGCACCAGAGACTCAGACGGCTACGAGCAGTACTTC.

The chain recombines TRBV13 with TRBJ2-3; D is possibly TRBD2 (6 bases). Trimming cost V 6 bases and J 8 bases, with 21 bases left between them. CDR3 size: 15 residues. Germline CDR1 reads PRHDT; CDR2 reads FYEKMQ (reference sequence). The CDR3 DNA is TGTGCCAGCAGAACTAGGACGGAGACTAGGGGTACGCAGTATTTT. Its translation is CASRTRTETRGTQYF.

The chain employs TRBV3-1 (or the pseudogene TRBV3-2) and TRBJ2-2; the match to TRBD2 covers 16 bases. The V and J ends lost 5 bases and 5 bases, in that order; junction bases with no gene match: 8. CDR1 and CDR2 from the germline V gene are LGHDT and YNNKEL (reference sequence). The CDR3 loop spans 18 amino acids. The CDR3, as DNA: TGTGCCAGCAGCTGGGGACTAGCGGGAGGGCCGACTACCGGGGAGCTGTTTTTT. This gives the protein CASSWGLAGGPTTGELFF.

V and J are TRBV27 and TRBJ2-1, with 13 bases that match TRBD2. In germline, CDR1 is MNHEY, CDR2 SMNVEV (reference sequence). The CDR3 has 17 amino acids. V lost 4 bases, J lost 7 bases, and 10 bases stayed unmatched. The CDR3 DNA follows: TGTGCCAGCAGTTCCAGACTAGCGGGAGGTATTAAGAATGAGCAGTTCTTC. Translation gives CASSSRLAGGIKNEQFF.

V usage is TRBV5-1 and J usage is TRBJ2-7; 9 bases are a match to TRBD1. The length of the CDR3 is 15 residues. Germline CDR1 is SGHRS and CDR2 is YFSETQ. Unmatched junction bases numbered 9, after V lost 4 bases and J lost 4 bases. CDR3 sequence reads: CASSDGQGRIYEQYF. The CDR3 region has the DNA TGCGCCAGCAGCGATGGACAGGGGAGGATATACGAGCAGTACTTC. Drawing the rest from reference TRBV5-1 and TRBJ2-7, the complete variable domain is KAGVTQTPRYLIKTRGQQVTLSCSPISGHRSVSWYQQTPGQGLQFLFEYFSETQRNKGNFPGRFSGRQFSNSRSEMNVSTLELGDSALYLCASSDGQGRIYEQYFGPGTRLTVT.

The count of this clone is one. At the DNA level, this CDR3 is encoded by other sequences in the same sample as well. The V and J genes are TRBV28 and TRBJ1-1; TRBD1 matches 8 bases. Germline-derived CDR1 and CDR2 are MDHEN and SYDVKM. J lost 3 bases, V lost 3 bases, and 6 bases had no gene match. The CDR3 contains 15 residues. CDR3 region: CASSLRTGRYTEAFF. DNA of the CDR3: TGTGCCAGCAGTTTGAGGACAGGGCGATACACTGAAGCTTTCTTT. Full variable domain (outside the CDR3, taken from reference TRBV28 and TRBJ1-1): DVKVTQSSRYLVKRTGEKVFLECVQDMDHENMFWYRQDPGLGLRLIYFSYDVKMKEKGDIPEGYSVSREKKERFSLILESASTNQTSMYLCASSLRTGRYTEAFFGQGTRLTVV.

CDR3 protein: CASTRQGFSSGNTIYF. Written as DNA, the CDR3 is TGTGCCAGCACTAGACAGGGTTTTTCATCTGGAAACACCATATATTTT. V usage is TRBV2 and J usage is TRBJ1-3, with TRBD1 matching 7 bases. Per germline, CDR1 SNHLY and CDR2 FYNNEI. This CDR3 is built from 16 residues. V dropped 7 bases and J dropped 1; count of bases not matched to a gene: 10.

V is TRBV19 and J is TRBJ2-3; D might be TRBD2 (6 bases). The CDR3 consists of 14 residues. CDR1 and CDR2 (germline): LNHDA, SQIVND (reference sequence). V was shortened by 6 bases and J by 5 bases, with 15 bases between the two germline ends. The CDR3 spells CASRGASVEDTQYF. CDR3 nucleotides: TGTGCCAGTAGAGGGGCTAGCGTAGAAGATACGCAGTATTTT.

The genes are TRBV15 and TRBJ2-3; 9 positions match TRBD2. This CDR3 is 15 amino acids long. Germline assignment: CDR1 LNHNV and CDR2 YYDKDF (reference sequence). Trimming at V came to 2 bases and at J to 2 bases, leaving 2 bases not matched to a gene. The DNA of the CDR3 is TGTGCCACCAGCAGACTAGCGGGGATCACAGATACGCAGTATTTT. Protein sequence: CATSRLAGITDTQYF. Together with reference TRBV15 and TRBJ2-3, the CDR3 gives the full variable domain: DAMVIQNPRYQVTQFGKPVTLSCSQTLNHNVMYWYQQKSSQAPKLLFHYYDKDFNNEADTPDNFQSRRPNTSFCFLDIRSPGLGDTAMYLCATSRLAGITDTQYFGPGTRLTVL.

The chain is built from TRBV7-3 and TRBJ2-2; TRBD2 matches at 7 bases. V lost 6 bases to trimming and J lost 4 bases; unmatched junction nucleotides: 20. The germline CDR1 and CDR2 sequences are SGHTA and FQGTGA. The CDR3 length is 19 residues. Here the CDR3 reads CASSPSIGGGRAGTGELFF. In DNA form, the CDR3 reads TGTGCCAGCAGTCCCTCGATTGGTGGCGGGAGAGCTGGCACCGGGGAGCTGTTTTTT.

This sequence joins TRBV5-1 and TRBJ2-7, with 9 bases identical to TRBD1. V shed 4 bases and J 5 bases; nucleotides not matched to a gene: 7. Looked up from germline, CDR1 is SGHRS and CDR2 is YFSETQ. The CDR3 spans 14 residues. The CDR3 bases are TGCGCCAGCAGCCCCGGGACAGGGAGCCACGAGCAGTACTTC. It yields the protein CASSPGTGSHEQYF.